The 13 T cell receptor beta chains in this list originate from one sample, sequenced in a study of T cell repertoires in cytomegalovirus infection. For these TCRs, the target antigens are not known. TCRdb used MiXCR to reprocess the reads, holding one entry per CDR3 protein. The sample carries some 560,000 distinct CDR3 sequences, 35% to 50% recorded once. The sample here was cultured PBMCs, taken from culture after CMV antigen stimulation. These receptors all stem from a human donor in good health (CMV status not recorded). Some clones in this sample may be carry-over from other donors' samples.

This clonotype appeared a few times. The V gene is TRBV7-2, the J gene TRBJ1-3; weak D call: TRBD1 (5 bases). Germline assignment: CDR1 SGHTA and CDR2 FQGNSA. The CDR3 totals 17 residues. Trimming removed 1 base at V and 7 bases at J, with 20 bases between. CDR3 sequence: CASSLGLGRGFHNTIYF. CDR3 nucleotide sequence: TGTGCCAGCAGCTTAGGCCTGGGGAGGGGATTCCACAACACCATATATTTT.

The chain joins TRBV6-1 to TRBJ1-5; D gene uncertain. Trimming pared 0 bases from V and 5 bases from J, leaving 5 bases between. Germline V gives CDR1 MNHNS, CDR2 SASEGT. CDR3 size: 13 residues. The CDR3 nucleotides are TGTGCCAGCAGTGAAGCGTGGGATCAGCCCCAGCATTTT. It codes for CASSEAWDQPQHF.

This clonotype was counted at least ten times. The rearrangement uses TRBV5-4 and TRBJ1-6, with 8 bases that match TRBD1. The CDR3 runs to 14 residues. V was pared by 7 bases and J by 7 bases, with 7 bases of the junction left unmatched. The germline V gene encodes CDR1 SGHNT and CDR2 YYREEE (reference sequence). In nucleotides, the CDR3 is TGTGCCAGCTCTCCTACAGGGGGGAATTCACCCCTCCACTTT. It codes for CASSPTGGNSPLHF.

The chain combines TRBV7-6 with TRBJ2-3; D is tentatively TRBD1 or TRBD2 (5 bases each). With 5 bases removed from V and 1 base from J, the gap between germline ends came to 16 bases. The CDR3 length is 16 residues. Germline V gene sequence: CDR1 SGHVS, CDR2 FNYEAQ. The CDR3 DNA sequence: TGTGCCAGCAGCGAGTCTGGGGGTTTGGGCACAGATACGCAGTATTTT. Its translation: CASSESGGLGTDTQYF.

This clonotype was detected only a few times. V usage is TRBV7-2 and J usage is TRBJ2-7; D is possibly TRBD1 (6 bases). The CDR3 is 14 amino acids. CDR1 is SGHTA, CDR2 FQGNSA, per germline. The ends were cut back, 5 bases at V and 2 bases at J, with 13 bases in the middle. The CDR3 region has the DNA TGTGCCAGCAGCCCAGAACAGGGACCCTACGAGCAGTACTTC. This codes for CASSPEQGPYEQYF.

This chain connects TRBV10-3 to TRBJ2-5; maybe TRBD1 (5 bases). CDR1 and CDR2 from the germline V gene are ENHRY and SYGVKD. The CDR3 loop spans 13 amino acids. With 9 bases removed from V and 5 bases from J, the gap between germline ends came to 16 bases. The CDR3 DNA is TGTGCCATTCTGGGCAGGGTCGGCGAGACCCAGTACTTC. It is translated as CAILGRVGETQYF.

The V call is TRBV6-2 or TRBV6-3, the J call TRBJ2-7; D tentatively fits TRBD1 or TRBD2 (5 bases each). Germline V gene sequence: CDR1 MNHEY, CDR2 SVGEGT. Trimming left V 8 bases short and J 0 bases short, with 14 bases between. There are 14 residues in the CDR3. CDR3 in amino acids: CASDRGTGSYEQYF. CDR3 in DNA: TGTGCCAGCGACCGGGGAACAGGCTCCTACGAGCAGTACTTC.

This clonotype appeared once. V gene TRBV20-1 combines with J gene TRBJ1-2; no clear D gene. The CDR3 sequence is 13 residues long. V was pared by 3 bases and J by 0 bases, with 8 bases between. Germline CDR1 is DFQATT and CDR2 is SNEGSKA (reference sequence). CDR3 amino acids: CSARTSANYGYTF. CDR3 sequence (DNA): TGCAGTGCTAGGACCTCAGCTAACTATGGCTACACCTTC.

The sample holds a few counts of this clonotype. The gene calls are TRBV6-5 and TRBJ1-5; 7 bases align to TRBD1. The germline V gene encodes CDR1 MNHEY and CDR2 SVGAGI. The CDR3 loop spans 14 amino acids. The V and J ends lost 5 bases and 7 bases, in that order; junction bases with no gene match: 8. CDR3 amino acids: CASSRQGPRQPQHF. DNA for the CDR3: TGTGCCAGCAGTCGACAGGGCCCAAGGCAGCCCCAGCATTTT.

The genes are TRBV7-8 and TRBJ1-1; D is perhaps TRBD1 (5 bases). V was trimmed by 1 base and J by 3 bases, leaving 18 bases between them. The CDR3 has 17 amino acids. CDR1 SGHVS and CDR2 FQNEAQ come from the germline V gene. The CDR3 sequence is CASSLERIPKTDTEAFF. The CDR3 DNA is TGTGCCAGCAGCTTAGAACGAATCCCTAAGACAGACACTGAAGCTTTCTTT.

There are many counts of this clonotype. The V call is TRBV7-8, the J call TRBJ1-1; D perhaps matches TRBD1 (5 bases). The CDR3 spans 16 residues. The V gene lost 5 bases and the J gene lost 0 bases, with 16 bases spanning the gap. The germline CDR1 and CDR2 sequences are SGHVS and FQNEAQ. CDR3 protein: CASSRYMGQLNTEAFF. CDR3 DNA: TGTGCCAGCAGCCGGTATATGGGGCAGTTGAACACTGAAGCTTTCTTT.

This clonotype was seen only a few times. The chain is built from TRBV7-9 and TRBJ1-1; D call uncertain. This CDR3 is 17 amino acids long. CDR1 and CDR2 from the germline V gene are SEHNR and FQNEAQ (reference sequence). V lost 5 bases to trimming and J lost 0 bases, with 19 bases between them. For the CDR3, the DNA is TGTGCCAGCAGCCACTCGACCGGGCCCAGATTGAACACTGAAGCTTTCTTT. It translates to CASSHSTGPRLNTEAFF.

The chain employs TRBV7-9 and TRBJ1-2, with D unresolved. Trimming stripped 5 bases from V and 4 bases from J, with 11 bases between. The CDR3 covers 13 residues. Germline V gene data show CDR1 as SEHNR and CDR2 as FQNEAQ (reference sequence). The chain's CDR3 is CASSPIMGYGYTF. CDR3 sequence (DNA): TGTGCCAGCAGCCCTATCATGGGCTATGGCTACACCTTC.